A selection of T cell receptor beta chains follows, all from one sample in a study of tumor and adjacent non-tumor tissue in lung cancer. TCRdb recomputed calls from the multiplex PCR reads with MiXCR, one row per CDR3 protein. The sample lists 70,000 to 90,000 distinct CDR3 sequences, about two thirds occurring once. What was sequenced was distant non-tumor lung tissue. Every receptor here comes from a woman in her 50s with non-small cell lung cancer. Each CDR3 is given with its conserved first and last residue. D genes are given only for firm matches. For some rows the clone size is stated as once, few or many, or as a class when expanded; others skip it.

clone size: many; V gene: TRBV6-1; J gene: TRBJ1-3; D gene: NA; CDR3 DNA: TGTGCCAGCAGCGACCTTCGCCTGAACTCTGGAAACACCATATATTTT; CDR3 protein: CASSDLRLNSGNTIYF
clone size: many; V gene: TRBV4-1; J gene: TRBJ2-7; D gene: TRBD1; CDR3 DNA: TGCGCCAGCAGCCCGAACAGGGGCTACGAGCAGTACTTC; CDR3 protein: CASSPNRGYEQYF
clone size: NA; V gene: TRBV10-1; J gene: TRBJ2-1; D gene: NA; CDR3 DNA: TGCGCCAGCAGTCCGGTCAGCGGCTTTGGCGGTGGCTATGAGCAGTTTTTC; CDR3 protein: CASSPVSGFGGGYEQFF
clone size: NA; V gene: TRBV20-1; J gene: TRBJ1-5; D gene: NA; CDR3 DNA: TGCAGTGCTGCCCGGGGAAGGGGGGTAATTAGCAATCAGCCCCAGCATTTT; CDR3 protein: CSAARGRGVISNQPQHF
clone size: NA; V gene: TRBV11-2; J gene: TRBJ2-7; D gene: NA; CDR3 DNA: TGTGTCAGCAGCCCCCGTCCCGGTACAGGGATGGGGGAGCAGTATTTC; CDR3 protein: CVSSPRPGTGMGEQYF
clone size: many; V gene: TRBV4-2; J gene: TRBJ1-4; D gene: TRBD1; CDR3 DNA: TGTGCCAGCAGCCAAGACCCGCAGGGGGCGTTTGAAAAACTGTTTTTT; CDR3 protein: CASSQDPQGAFEKLFF
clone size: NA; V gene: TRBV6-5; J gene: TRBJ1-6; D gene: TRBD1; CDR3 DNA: TGTGCCAGTCGGACAGGGGATTCACCCGCCCACTTT; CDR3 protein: CASRTGDSPAHF
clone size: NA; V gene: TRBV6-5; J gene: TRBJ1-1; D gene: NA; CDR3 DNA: TGTGCCAGCAGCCAGATGGGGTACACCGAAGCTTTCTTT; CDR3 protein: CASSQMGYTEAFF
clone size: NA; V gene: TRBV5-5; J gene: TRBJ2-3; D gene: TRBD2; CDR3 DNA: TGTGGTAGTAGCTTGGAACTAGCGGGAGGAAGAGATACGCAGTATTTT; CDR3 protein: CGSSLELAGGRDTQYF
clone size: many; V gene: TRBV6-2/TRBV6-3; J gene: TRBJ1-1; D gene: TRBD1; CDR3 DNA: TGTGCCAGCAGTTACGCCGACAGGGAAGTGACTGAAGCTTTCTTT; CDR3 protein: CASSYADREVTEAFF
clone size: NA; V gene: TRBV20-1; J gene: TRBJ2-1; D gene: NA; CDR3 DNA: TGCAGTGCTATATGTACTTCAAATGGGCAGTTCTTC; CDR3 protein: CSAICTSNGQFF
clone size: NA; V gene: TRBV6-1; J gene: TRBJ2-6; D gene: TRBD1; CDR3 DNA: TGTGCCTGGGAGACAGGGGCTGCCCCTGGGGCCAACGTCCTGAGTTTC; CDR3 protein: CAWETGAAPGANVLSF
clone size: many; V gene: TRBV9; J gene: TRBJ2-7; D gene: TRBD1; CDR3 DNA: TGTGCCAGCAGCCTTACAGGGGGCTACGAGCAGTACTTC; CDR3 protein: CASSLTGGYEQYF
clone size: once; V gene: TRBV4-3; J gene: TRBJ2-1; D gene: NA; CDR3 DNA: TGCACCAGCAGCCATGCTAACGGGAACAATGAGCAGTTCTTC; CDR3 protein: CTSSHANGNNEQFF
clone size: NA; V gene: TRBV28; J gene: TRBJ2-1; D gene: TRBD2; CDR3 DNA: TGTGCCAGCAGCATTAGCGGGATCGGGGCTATGGTGCAGTTCTTC; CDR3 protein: CASSISGIGAMVQFF
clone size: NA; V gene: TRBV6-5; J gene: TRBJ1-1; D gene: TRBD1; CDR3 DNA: TGTGCCAGCAACCCCGGGACAGTGTCGCACATTGAAGCTATCTTT; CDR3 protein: CASNPGTVSHIEAIF
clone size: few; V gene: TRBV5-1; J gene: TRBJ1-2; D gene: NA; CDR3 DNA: TGCGCCAGCAGCTTAAGGGAGGCGAACTATGGCTACACCTTC; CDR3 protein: CASSLREANYGYTF
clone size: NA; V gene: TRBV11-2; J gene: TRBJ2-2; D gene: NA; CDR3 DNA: TGTGCCAGCATCCTAGACCCGGAGTGGAGCCTACAGAACACCGGGGAGCTGTTTTTT; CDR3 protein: CASILDPEWSLQNTGELFF
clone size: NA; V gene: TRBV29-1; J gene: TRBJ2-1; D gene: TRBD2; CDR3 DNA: TGCAACGTAGATGGACAAGCGGGAGCGGATGAGCAGTTCTTC; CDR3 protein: CNVDGQAGADEQFF
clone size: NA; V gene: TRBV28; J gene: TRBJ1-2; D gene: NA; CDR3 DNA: TGTGCCAGCAGTTCGATATGGGAGGGCTACACCTTC; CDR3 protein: CASSSIWEGYTF
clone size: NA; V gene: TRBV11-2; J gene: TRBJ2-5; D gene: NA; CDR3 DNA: TGTGCCAACAGCCGGGAGCGAGATCAAGAGACCCAGTACTTC; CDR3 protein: CANSRERDQETQYF
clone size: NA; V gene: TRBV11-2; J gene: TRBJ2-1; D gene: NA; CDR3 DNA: TGCGCCAGCAGCCCCATAGGGCACGCTTACAATGAGGAGTTCTTC; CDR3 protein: CASSPIGHAYNEEFF
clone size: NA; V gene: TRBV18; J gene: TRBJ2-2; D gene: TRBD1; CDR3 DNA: TGTGCCAGCTCACCGACGTCCGGGACAGGGGGCCCTGCCGGGGAGCTGTTTTTT; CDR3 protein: CASSPTSGTGGPAGELFF
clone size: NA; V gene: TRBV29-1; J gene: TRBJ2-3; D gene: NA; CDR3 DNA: TGCAGCGTTGTGGGGGGTCTCACAGTTACACAGTATTTT; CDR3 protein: CSVVGGLTVTQYF
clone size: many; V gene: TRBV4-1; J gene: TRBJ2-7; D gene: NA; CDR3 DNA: TGCGCCAGCAGCCAAGGCCGTTTGGGGGACGAGCAGTACTTC; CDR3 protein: CASSQGRLGDEQYF
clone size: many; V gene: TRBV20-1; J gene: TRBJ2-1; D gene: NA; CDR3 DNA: TGCAGTGCTAGAGATTCGAGGGATGAGCAGTTCTTC; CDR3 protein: CSARDSRDEQFF
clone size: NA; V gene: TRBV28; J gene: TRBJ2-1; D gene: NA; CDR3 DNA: TGTGCCAGCAGTTTACCCCCAGGGAGCTACAATAAGCAGTTCTTC; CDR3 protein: CASSLPPGSYNKQFF
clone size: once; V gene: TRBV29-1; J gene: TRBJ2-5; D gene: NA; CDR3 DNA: TGCAGCATTGTGCCCGGGACAACAAAAGAGAGTCAGTACTTC; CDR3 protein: CSIVPGTTKESQYF
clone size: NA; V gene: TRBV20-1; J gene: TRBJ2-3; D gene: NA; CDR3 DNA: TGTAGTGCGGCAGGCAGGCTGAGGATGGATACGCAGTATTTT; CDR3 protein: CSAAGRLRMDTQYF
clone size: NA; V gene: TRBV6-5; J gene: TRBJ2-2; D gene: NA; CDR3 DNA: TGTGTCAGCAGTTACTCTACCAGGGGAGATTACACCGGGGAGCTGTTTTTT; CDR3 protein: CVSSYSTRGDYTGELFF
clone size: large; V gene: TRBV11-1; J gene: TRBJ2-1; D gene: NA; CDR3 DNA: TGTGCCAGCCAGTCTGGGGTGGGGGATGAGCAGTTCTTC; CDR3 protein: CASQSGVGDEQFF
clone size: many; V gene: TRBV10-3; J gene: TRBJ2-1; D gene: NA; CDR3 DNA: TGTGCCATCAGTGAGTCGGATAAGCGGGCCTACAATGAGCAGTTCTTC; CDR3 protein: CAISESDKRAYNEQFF
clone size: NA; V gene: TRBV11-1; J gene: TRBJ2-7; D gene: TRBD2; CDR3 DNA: TGTGCCAGCAGCGTCGGACTAGGGGCCTCCTATGAGCAGTACTTC; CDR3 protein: CASSVGLGASYEQYF
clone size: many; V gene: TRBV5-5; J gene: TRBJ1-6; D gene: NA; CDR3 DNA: TGTGCCAGCAGCGGCTGGACCAAGGGAGGATCACCCCTCCACTTT; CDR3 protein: CASSGWTKGGSPLHF
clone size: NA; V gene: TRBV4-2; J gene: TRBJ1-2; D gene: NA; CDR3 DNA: TGTGCCAGTGGCCAACGCAGCTATGGCTACACCTTC; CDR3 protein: CASGQRSYGYTF
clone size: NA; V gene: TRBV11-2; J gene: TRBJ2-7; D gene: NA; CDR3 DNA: TGTGTCAGCAGCTTAGTCCCTACGAGGGGCCCAACGGGGCACTATGAGCAGTACTTC; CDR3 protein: CVSSLVPTRGPTGHYEQYF
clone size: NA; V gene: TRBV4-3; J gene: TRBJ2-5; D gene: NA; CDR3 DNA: TGCGCCAGCAGCCTAGAGGTATATAGGACTCAGTACTTC; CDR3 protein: CASSLEVYRTQYF
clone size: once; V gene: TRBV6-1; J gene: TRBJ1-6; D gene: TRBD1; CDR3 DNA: TGTGCCAGCAGAGTGTTGCCCCGGGACAGACGCTCCTATAATTCACCCCTCCACTTT; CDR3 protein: CASRVLPRDRRSYNSPLHF
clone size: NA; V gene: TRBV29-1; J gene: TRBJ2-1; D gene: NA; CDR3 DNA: TGCAGCGCTGGGGTCGGACGGTACAATGAGGAGTTCTTC; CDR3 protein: CSAGVGRYNEEFF
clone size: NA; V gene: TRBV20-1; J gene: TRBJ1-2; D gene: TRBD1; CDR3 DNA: TGCATTGCGGCAGACAGGGGGGATCTATATTGCTACACCTTC; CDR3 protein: CIAADRGDLYCYTF
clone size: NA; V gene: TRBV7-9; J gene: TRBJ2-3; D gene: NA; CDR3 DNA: TGTGCCAGCAGCTTAGTGGGCTTGACCACAGATACGCAGTATTTT; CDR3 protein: CASSLVGLTTDTQYF
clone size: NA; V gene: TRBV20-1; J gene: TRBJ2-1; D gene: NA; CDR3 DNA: TGCAGTGCTCCTATCCACTTGGCGAACTTGGGGAATGAGCAGTCCTTC; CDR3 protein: CSAPIHLANLGNEQSF
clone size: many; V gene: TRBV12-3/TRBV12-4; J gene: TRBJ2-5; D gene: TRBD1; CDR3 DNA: TGTGCCAGCAGCGAGAGGGGGCTGCAAGAGACCCAGTACTTC; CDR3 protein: CASSERGLQETQYF
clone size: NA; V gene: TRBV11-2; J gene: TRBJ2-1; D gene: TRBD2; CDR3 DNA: TGTGCCAGCAGGGACACGGGGCTAGCGGGAGGGTTCAATGAGAAGTTCTTC; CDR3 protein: CASRDTGLAGGFNEKFF
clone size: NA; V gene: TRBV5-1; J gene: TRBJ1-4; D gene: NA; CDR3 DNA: TGCGCCTGCACCGGGAATGATGAAAAACTGTTTTTT; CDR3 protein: CACTGNDEKLFF
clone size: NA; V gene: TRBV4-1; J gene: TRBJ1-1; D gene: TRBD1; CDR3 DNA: TGCGACAACAGCACTACAGGGGACACTGAAGCTTTCTTT; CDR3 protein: CDNSTTGDTEAFF
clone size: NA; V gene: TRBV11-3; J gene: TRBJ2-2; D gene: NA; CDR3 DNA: TGTGTCAGCAGCTTGCACGACATCGGGGAGCTGTTTTTT; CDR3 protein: CVSSLHDIGELFF
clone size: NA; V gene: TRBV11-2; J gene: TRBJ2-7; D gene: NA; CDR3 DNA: NA; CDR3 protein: CTSSPWASGSYERYF
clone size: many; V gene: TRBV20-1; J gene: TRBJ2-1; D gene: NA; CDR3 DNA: TGCAGTGCTAGAGTTCCCATATACAATGAGCAGTTCTTC; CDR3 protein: CSARVPIYNEQFF
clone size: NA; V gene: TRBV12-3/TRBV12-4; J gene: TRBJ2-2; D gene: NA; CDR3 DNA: TGTGCCAGCACTTTAATGGGCACAGGGGAGCTGTTTTTT; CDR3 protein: CASTLMGTGELFF
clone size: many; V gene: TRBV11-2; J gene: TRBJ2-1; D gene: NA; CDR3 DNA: TGTGCCAGCAGCTTAACCCTTCCGGGACGGACGCCGGGGGAGCAGTTCTTC; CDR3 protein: CASSLTLPGRTPGEQFF
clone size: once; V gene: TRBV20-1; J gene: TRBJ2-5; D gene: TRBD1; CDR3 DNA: TGCGGTCCTAGAGATGAAAGGACAGGCGGGGAGACCCAGTACTTC; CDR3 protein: CGPRDERTGGETQYF
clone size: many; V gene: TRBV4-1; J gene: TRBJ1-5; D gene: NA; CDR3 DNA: TGCGCCAGCAGCTCTCGTAGGTATCAGCCCCAGCATTTT; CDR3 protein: CASSSRRYQPQHF
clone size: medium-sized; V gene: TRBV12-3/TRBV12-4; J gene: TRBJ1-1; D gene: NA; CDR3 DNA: TGTGCCAGCACCCTGGGGGGGGGTCTGAACACTGAAGCTTTCTTT; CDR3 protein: CASTLGGGLNTEAFF
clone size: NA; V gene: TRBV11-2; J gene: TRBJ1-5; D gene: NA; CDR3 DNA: TGTGCTAGCAGCGAAGATTGGAACCAGCCCCAGCATTTT; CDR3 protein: CASSEDWNQPQHF
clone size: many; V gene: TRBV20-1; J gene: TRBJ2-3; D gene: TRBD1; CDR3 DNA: TGCAGTGCCACCGGAATGGACAGGGATACGCAGTATTTT; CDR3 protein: CSATGMDRDTQYF